Sequencing of this T cell receptor (beta chain) was carried out in a study of T-cell memory formation after mild COVID-19. There are 16 residues in the CDR3. Trimming cost V 0 bases and J 3 bases, with 14 bases left between them. Germline V gene lookup returns CDR1 SEHNR and CDR2 FQNEAQ (reference sequence). TCRdb ran MiXCR on the 5' RACE reads and lists one entry per CDR3 protein. The table lists 560,000 or so distinct CDR3 sequences, around 15% of them singletons. This clonotype was picked up a small number of times. The rearrangement joins TRBV7-9 to TRBJ1-1; possibly TRBD1 for D (5 bases). The clonotype was recovered from an adult woman who had mild COVID-19 (a few samples of this study predate the infection). Cell type and time point are not known. Sequenced sample: PBMCs or a T cell subset sorted from them (not recorded which). CDR3 in DNA: TGTGCCAGCAGCTTAGCGACAGAGCATTTGGACACTGAAGCTTTCTTT. Translation: CASSLATEHLDTEAFF.